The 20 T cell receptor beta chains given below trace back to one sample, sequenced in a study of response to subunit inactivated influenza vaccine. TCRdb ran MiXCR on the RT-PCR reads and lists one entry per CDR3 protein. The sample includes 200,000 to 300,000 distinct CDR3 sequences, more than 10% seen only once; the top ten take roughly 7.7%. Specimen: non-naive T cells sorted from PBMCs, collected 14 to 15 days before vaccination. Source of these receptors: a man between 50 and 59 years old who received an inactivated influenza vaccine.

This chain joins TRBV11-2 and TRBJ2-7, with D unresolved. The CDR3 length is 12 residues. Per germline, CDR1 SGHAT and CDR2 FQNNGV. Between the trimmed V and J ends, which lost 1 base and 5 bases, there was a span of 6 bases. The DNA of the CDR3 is TGTGCCAGCAGCTTAGTACCCAACGAGCAGTACTTC. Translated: CASSLVPNEQYF. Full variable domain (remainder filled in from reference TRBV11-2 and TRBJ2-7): EAGVAQSPRYKIIEKRQSVAFWCNPISGHATLYWYQQILGQGPKLLIQFQNNGVVDDSQLPKDRFSAERLKGVDSTLKIQPAKLEDSAVYLCASSLVPNEQYFGPGTRLTVT.

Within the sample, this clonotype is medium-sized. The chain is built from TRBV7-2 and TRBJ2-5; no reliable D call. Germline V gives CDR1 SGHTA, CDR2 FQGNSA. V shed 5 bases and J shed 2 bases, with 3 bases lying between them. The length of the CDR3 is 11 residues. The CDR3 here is CASSIQETQYF. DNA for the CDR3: TGTGCCAGCAGCATACAAGAGACCCAGTACTTC.

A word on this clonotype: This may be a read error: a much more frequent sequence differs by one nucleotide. CDR3 DNA sequence: TGTGCCATCCGTCAGGGAGTTAACGCCGGGGAGCTGTTTTTT. This codes for CAIRQGVNAGELFF. V and J are TRBV10-3 and TRBJ2-2; tentatively, D is TRBD1 or TRBD2 (5 bases each). This CDR3 contains 14 residues. Germline loops: CDR1 ENHRY, CDR2 SYGVKD. The V end was cut by 8 bases, the J end by 6 bases, with 16 bases between.

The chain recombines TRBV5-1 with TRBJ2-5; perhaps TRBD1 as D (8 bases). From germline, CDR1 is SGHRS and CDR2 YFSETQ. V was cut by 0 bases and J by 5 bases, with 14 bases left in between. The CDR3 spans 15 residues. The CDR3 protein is CASSLGTGRGETQYF. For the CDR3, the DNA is TGCGCCAGCAGCTTGGGGACAGGGAGGGGCGAGACCCAGTACTTC.

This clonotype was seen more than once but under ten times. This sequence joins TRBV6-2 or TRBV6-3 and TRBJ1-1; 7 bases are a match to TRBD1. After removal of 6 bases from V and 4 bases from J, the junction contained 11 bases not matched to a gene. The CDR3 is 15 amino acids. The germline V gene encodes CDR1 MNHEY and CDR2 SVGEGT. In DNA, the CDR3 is TGTGCCAGCAGAAAGATAAACAGGGGTGCCACTGAAGCTTTCTTT. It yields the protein CASRKINRGATEAFF.

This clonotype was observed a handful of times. The CDR3 loop reads CASSYGLAGGDTQYF. The CDR3 DNA is TGTGCCAGCAGTTACGGCCTAGCGGGAGGGGATACGCAGTATTTT. The chain joins TRBV6-5 to TRBJ2-3; TRBD2 agrees at 12 bases. The germline CDR1 and CDR2 sequences are MNHEY and SVGAGI. V was clipped by 2 bases and J by 6 bases; unmatched bases: 3. The CDR3 extends over 15 amino acids.

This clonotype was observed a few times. This CDR3 is CASSVEARLLYNEQFF. As DNA, the CDR3 is TGTGCCAGCAGCGTAGAGGCCCGACTTCTTTACAATGAGCAGTTCTTC. This sequence joins TRBV9 and TRBJ2-1, with D uncertain. This CDR3 is built from 16 residues. CDR1 is SGDLS and CDR2 is YYNGEE in the germline V gene. V was cut by 0 bases and J by 4 bases, with 14 bases left in between. Supplemented by reference TRBV9 and TRBJ2-1, the full variable domain reads DSGVTQTPKHLITATGQRVTLRCSPRSGDLSVYWYQQSLDQGLQFLIQYYNGEERAKGNILERFSAQQFPDLHSELNLSSLELGDSALYFCASSVEARLLYNEQFFGPGTRLTVL.

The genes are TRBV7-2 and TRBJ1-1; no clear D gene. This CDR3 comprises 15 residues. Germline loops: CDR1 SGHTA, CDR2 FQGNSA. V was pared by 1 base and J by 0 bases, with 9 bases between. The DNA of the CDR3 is TGTGCCAGCAGCTTAGAGGAACAGATGAACACTGAAGCTTTCTTT. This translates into CASSLEEQMNTEAFF.

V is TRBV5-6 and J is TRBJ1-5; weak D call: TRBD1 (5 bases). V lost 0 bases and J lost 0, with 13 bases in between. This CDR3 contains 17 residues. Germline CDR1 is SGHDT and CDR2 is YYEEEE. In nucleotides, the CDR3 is TGTGCCAGCAGCTTGGGAGGGGCAGGTAATAGCAATCAGCCCCAGCATTTT. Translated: CASSLGGAGNSNQPQHF.

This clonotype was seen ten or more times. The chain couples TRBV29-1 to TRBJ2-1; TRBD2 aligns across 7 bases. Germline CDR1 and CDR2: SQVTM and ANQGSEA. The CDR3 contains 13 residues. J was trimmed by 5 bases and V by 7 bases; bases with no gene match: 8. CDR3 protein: CSAGGYIHNEQFF. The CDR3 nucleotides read TGCAGCGCCGGGGGGTACATCCACAATGAGCAGTTCTTC.

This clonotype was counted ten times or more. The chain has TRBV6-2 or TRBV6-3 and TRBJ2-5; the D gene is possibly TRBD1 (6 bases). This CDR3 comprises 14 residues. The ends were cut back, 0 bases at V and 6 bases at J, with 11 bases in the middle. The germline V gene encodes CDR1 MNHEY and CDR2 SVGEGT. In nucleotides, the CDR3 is TGTGCCAGCAGTTACTCAGGGGGAGTTCAGACCCAGTACTTC. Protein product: CASSYSGGVQTQYF.

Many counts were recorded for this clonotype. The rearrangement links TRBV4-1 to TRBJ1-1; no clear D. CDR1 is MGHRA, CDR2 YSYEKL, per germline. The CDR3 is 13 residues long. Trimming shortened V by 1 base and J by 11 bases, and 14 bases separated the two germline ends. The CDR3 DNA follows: TGCGCCAGCAGCCAAGTTATAGGGTTGGGGGCTTTCTTT. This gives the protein CASSQVIGLGAFF.

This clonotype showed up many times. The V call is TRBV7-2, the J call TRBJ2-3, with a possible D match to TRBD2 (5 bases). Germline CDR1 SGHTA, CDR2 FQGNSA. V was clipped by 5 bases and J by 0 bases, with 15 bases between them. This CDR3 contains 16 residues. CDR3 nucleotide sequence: TGTGCCAGCAGCGAGACGGGGTTTTTCAGCACAGATACGCAGTATTTT. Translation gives CASSETGFFSTDTQYF.

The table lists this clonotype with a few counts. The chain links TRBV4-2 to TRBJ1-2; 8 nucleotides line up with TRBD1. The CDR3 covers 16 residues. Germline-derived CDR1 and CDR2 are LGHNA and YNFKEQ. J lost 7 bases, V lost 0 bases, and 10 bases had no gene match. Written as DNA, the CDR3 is TGTGCCAGCAGCCAAGAGGTCAGGGGGCGTCTCGGTGGCTACACCTTC. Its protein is CASSQEVRGRLGGYTF.

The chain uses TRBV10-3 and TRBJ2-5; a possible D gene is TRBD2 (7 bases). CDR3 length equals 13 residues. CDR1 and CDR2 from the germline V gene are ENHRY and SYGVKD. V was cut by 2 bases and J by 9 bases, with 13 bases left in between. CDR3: CAISEGRGGSQYF. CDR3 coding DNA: TGTGCCATCAGTGAGGGCAGGGGAGGGTCCCAGTACTTC.

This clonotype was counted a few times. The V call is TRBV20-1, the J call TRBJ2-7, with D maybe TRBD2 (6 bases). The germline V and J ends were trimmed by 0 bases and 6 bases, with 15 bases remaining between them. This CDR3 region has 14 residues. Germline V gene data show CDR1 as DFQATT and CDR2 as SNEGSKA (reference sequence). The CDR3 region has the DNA TGCAGTGCTAGAGATGCCCCTGGGGGGTCCGAGCAGTACTTC. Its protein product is CSARDAPGGSEQYF.

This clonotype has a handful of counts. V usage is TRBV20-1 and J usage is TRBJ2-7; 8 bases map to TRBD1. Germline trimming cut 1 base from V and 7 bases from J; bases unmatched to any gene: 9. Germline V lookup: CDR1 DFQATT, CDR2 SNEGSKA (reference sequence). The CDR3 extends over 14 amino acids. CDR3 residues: CSARVATGVLEQYF. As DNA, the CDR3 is TGCAGTGCTAGAGTGGCGACAGGGGTTTTAGAGCAGTACTTC.

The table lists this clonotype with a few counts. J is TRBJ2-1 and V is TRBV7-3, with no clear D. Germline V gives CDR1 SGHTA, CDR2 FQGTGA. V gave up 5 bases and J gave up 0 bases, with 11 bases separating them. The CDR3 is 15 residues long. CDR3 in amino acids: CASSPQSGSYNEQFF. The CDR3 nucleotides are TGTGCCAGCAGCCCACAGTCAGGCTCCTACAATGAGCAGTTCTTC.

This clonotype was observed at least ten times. Here the CDR3 DNA reads TGCAGTGCTAGAACAGGGGTCGAGCAGTACTTC. It encodes CSARTGVEQYF. The chain links TRBV20-1 to TRBJ2-7, with 7 bases lining up with TRBD1. The CDR3 sequence is 11 residues long. V lost 2 bases, J lost 6 bases, and 1 base stayed unmatched. From germline, CDR1 is DFQATT and CDR2 SNEGSKA (reference sequence).

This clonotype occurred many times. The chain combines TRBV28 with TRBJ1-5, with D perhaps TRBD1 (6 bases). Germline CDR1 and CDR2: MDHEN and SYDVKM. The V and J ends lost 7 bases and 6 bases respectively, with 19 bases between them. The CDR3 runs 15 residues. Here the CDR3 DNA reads TGTGCCAGCATCCCCTTGGGGGGCGCGGGTCAGCCCCAGCATTTT. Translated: CASIPLGGAGQPQHF.